A selection of T cell receptor beta chains follows, all from one sample in a study of neurological immune-mediated disorders. TCRdb fed the 5' RACE reads into MiXCR, producing one record per CDR3 protein. The table includes 71,000 or so distinct CDR3 sequences, around 15% detected once. The specimen was PBMCs. The receptor set was obtained from a female donor with HTLV-1-associated myelopathy (HAM/TSP). CDR3s include the opening cysteine and the closing phenylalanine or tryptophan. Each record gives: CDR3 DNA, CDR3 protein, V gene, clone size, J gene, D gene, CDR3 length. D genes are given only for firm matches. Some rows have no size entry. The others give once, few or many, or a class for an expanded clone.

CDR3 DNA: TGTGCCAGCAGCTTAATGGGGGAGGATGGGCAGTTCTTC
CDR3 protein: CASSLMGEDGQFF
V gene: TRBV7-9
clone size: many
J gene: TRBJ2-1
D gene: .
CDR3 length: 13

CDR3 DNA: TGCAGTGCTAGAGATAGGGTCCTAAGCACAGATACGCAGTATTTT
CDR3 protein: CSARDRVLSTDTQYF
V gene: TRBV20-1
clone size: many
J gene: TRBJ2-3
D gene: .
CDR3 length: 15

CDR3 DNA: TGTGCCAGCAGTTACTCGGGGACCTCGGGGCAGTCCTACGAGCAGTACTTC
CDR3 protein: CASSYSGTSGQSYEQYF
V gene: TRBV6-5
clone size: .
J gene: TRBJ2-7
D gene: .
CDR3 length: 17

CDR3 DNA: TGTGCCAGCAGCGCCCGACAGGGGGGGCAGTATTTT
CDR3 protein: CASSARQGGQYF
V gene: TRBV7-6
clone size: many
J gene: TRBJ2-3
D gene: TRBD1
CDR3 length: 12

CDR3 DNA: TGTGCCAGCTCACTGTACCAAGAGACCCAGTACTTC
CDR3 protein: CASSLYQETQYF
V gene: TRBV18
clone size: many
J gene: TRBJ2-5
D gene: .
CDR3 length: 12

CDR3 DNA: TGTGCCAGCAGCTTTGGGGCTAGCGGGGGTGAGCAGTTCTTC
CDR3 protein: CASSFGASGGEQFF
V gene: TRBV5-8
clone size: .
J gene: TRBJ2-1
D gene: TRBD2
CDR3 length: 14

CDR3 DNA: TGTGCCATCAGTGTTACGGGGGGGTACAATGAGCAGTTCTTC
CDR3 protein: CAISVTGGYNEQFF
V gene: TRBV10-3
clone size: many
J gene: TRBJ2-1
D gene: TRBD2
CDR3 length: 14

CDR3 DNA: TGCAGTGCTAGAGATCGGCTGCTTACACAAGAGACCCAGTACTTC
CDR3 protein: CSARDRLLTQETQYF
V gene: TRBV20-1
clone size: .
J gene: TRBJ2-5
D gene: .
CDR3 length: 15

CDR3 DNA: TGTGCCAGCAGCTTACGTTCCAGCGGGTTGAGAAATGAGCAGTTCTTC
CDR3 protein: CASSLRSSGLRNEQFF
V gene: TRBV7-3
clone size: many
J gene: TRBJ2-1
D gene: .
CDR3 length: 16

CDR3 DNA: TGTGCCAGCAGCTTATGGGGCAGGGATAACTATGGCTACACCTTC
CDR3 protein: CASSLWGRDNYGYTF
V gene: TRBV7-2
clone size: many
J gene: TRBJ1-2
D gene: .
CDR3 length: 15

CDR3 DNA: TGCGCCAGCAGCTTAATAGCGGGGCCCCAATACAATGAGCAGTTCTTC
CDR3 protein: CASSLIAGPQYNEQFF
V gene: TRBV5-1
clone size: many
J gene: TRBJ2-1
D gene: TRBD2
CDR3 length: 16

CDR3 DNA: TGCGCCAGCAGCATTCCGGGACAGGGGTCCGGCTACACCTTC
CDR3 protein: CASSIPGQGSGYTF
V gene: TRBV5-1
clone size: many
J gene: TRBJ1-2
D gene: TRBD1
CDR3 length: 14

CDR3 DNA: TGTGCCAGCAGCTTAGATCGGGCTGGGGCCAACGTCCTGACTTTC
CDR3 protein: CASSLDRAGANVLTF
V gene: TRBV7-2
clone size: many
J gene: TRBJ2-6
D gene: .
CDR3 length: 15

CDR3 DNA: TGTGCCAGCAGCCAAGCAAGGGGGGGGAGCACAGATACGCAGTATTTT
CDR3 protein: CASSQARGGSTDTQYF
V gene: TRBV4-2
clone size: many
J gene: TRBJ2-3
D gene: .
CDR3 length: 16

CDR3 DNA: TGTGCCAGCAGTTACGAGCGGACTACCTACAATGAGCAGTTCTTC
CDR3 protein: CASSYERTTYNEQFF
V gene: TRBV6-5
clone size: many
J gene: TRBJ2-1
D gene: .
CDR3 length: 15

CDR3 DNA: TGTGCCAGCACCCGGCACGGTTACAATGAGCAGTTCTTC
CDR3 protein: CASTRHGYNEQFF
V gene: TRBV7-9
clone size: medium-sized
J gene: TRBJ2-1
D gene: .
CDR3 length: 13

CDR3 DNA: TGTGCCAGCAGTTTAGGCGACAGGGTCACAGATACGCAGTATTTT
CDR3 protein: CASSLGDRVTDTQYF
V gene: TRBV12-3/TRBV12-4
clone size: many
J gene: TRBJ2-3
D gene: TRBD1
CDR3 length: 15

CDR3 DNA: TGTGCCAGCAACTCTGGCAGGGGATACGAGCAGTACTTC
CDR3 protein: CASNSGRGYEQYF
V gene: TRBV25-1
clone size: many
J gene: TRBJ2-7
D gene: .
CDR3 length: 13

CDR3 DNA: TGTGCCAGCATTGGTTCAGGGGTCTATGGCTACACCTTC
CDR3 protein: CASIGSGVYGYTF
V gene: TRBV2
clone size: many
J gene: TRBJ1-2
D gene: .
CDR3 length: 13

CDR3 DNA: TGTGCTAGTGGTTTGGTACGAACAGGGCGAAGTTTGGAAGCCGGGGAGCTGTTTTTT
CDR3 protein: CASGLVRTGRSLEAGELFF
V gene: TRBV12-5
clone size: few
J gene: TRBJ2-2
D gene: .
CDR3 length: 19

CDR3 DNA: TGCAGCGGGAAAGACAGGGGAAATGAAAAACTGTTTTTT
CDR3 protein: CSGKDRGNEKLFF
V gene: TRBV29-1
clone size: many
J gene: TRBJ1-4
D gene: TRBD1
CDR3 length: 13

CDR3 DNA: TGCGCCAGCAGCCAAGAGGTTGGGGGTGACAGGGCGCTAAATGAAAAACTGTTTTTT
CDR3 protein: CASSQEVGGDRALNEKLFF
V gene: TRBV4-1
clone size: many
J gene: TRBJ1-4
D gene: TRBD1
CDR3 length: 19

CDR3 DNA: TGCAGTGCTAGAGACCAACCGGGACTAGCAAGCAATGAGCAGTTCTTC
CDR3 protein: CSARDQPGLASNEQFF
V gene: TRBV20-1
clone size: many
J gene: TRBJ2-1
D gene: TRBD2
CDR3 length: 16

CDR3 DNA: TGTGCCAGCAGCTTAGGACAGGCCAATGGCTACACCTTC
CDR3 protein: CASSLGQANGYTF
V gene: TRBV5-5
clone size: .
J gene: TRBJ1-2
D gene: TRBD1
CDR3 length: 13

CDR3 DNA: TGTGCCAGCAGTTTGGGGGGAAGACAAGAGACCCAGTACTTC
CDR3 protein: CASSLGGRQETQYF
V gene: TRBV12-3/TRBV12-4
clone size: .
J gene: TRBJ2-5
D gene: .
CDR3 length: 14

CDR3 DNA: TGTGCCAGCAGGCGGACACCTCCGGAGTACTTC
CDR3 protein: CASRRTPPEYF
V gene: TRBV28
clone size: many
J gene: TRBJ2-7
D gene: .
CDR3 length: 11

CDR3 DNA: TGTGCCAGCAGCGTAGAGGCCGTCGTCACCGGGGAGCTGTTTTTT
CDR3 protein: CASSVEAVVTGELFF
V gene: TRBV9
clone size: medium-sized
J gene: TRBJ2-2
D gene: .
CDR3 length: 15

CDR3 DNA: TGTGCCAGCAGCCCGATGACGGGCACAGATACGCAGTATTTT
CDR3 protein: CASSPMTGTDTQYF
V gene: TRBV5-6
clone size: many
J gene: TRBJ2-3
D gene: .
CDR3 length: 14

CDR3 DNA: TGTGCCAGCAGCGTAACGGGGTTAAAGAACACCGGGGAGCTGTTTTTT
CDR3 protein: CASSVTGLKNTGELFF
V gene: TRBV9
clone size: many
J gene: TRBJ2-2
D gene: .
CDR3 length: 16

CDR3 DNA: TGTGCTACCAGCACAGGCTCAGATACGCAGTATTTT
CDR3 protein: CATSTGSDTQYF
V gene: TRBV15
clone size: many
J gene: TRBJ2-3
D gene: .
CDR3 length: 12

CDR3 DNA: TGTGCCAGCAGCAGAGGGACGCTCAGGAGCACAGATACGCAGTATTTT
CDR3 protein: CASSRGTLRSTDTQYF
V gene: TRBV9
clone size: many
J gene: TRBJ2-3
D gene: .
CDR3 length: 16

CDR3 DNA: TGTGCCAGCAGCTGGCGCAGGGCCTCTGGAAACACCATATATTTT
CDR3 protein: CASSWRRASGNTIYF
V gene: TRBV11-2
clone size: many
J gene: TRBJ1-3
D gene: .
CDR3 length: 15

CDR3 DNA: TGTGCCAGCAGCCCCTACTCTGGGGCCAACGTCCTGACTTTC
CDR3 protein: CASSPYSGANVLTF
V gene: TRBV9
clone size: many
J gene: TRBJ2-6
D gene: .
CDR3 length: 14

CDR3 DNA: TGCGCCAGCAGCAACGCCTGGCTCAATGAGCAGTTCTTC
CDR3 protein: CASSNAWLNEQFF
V gene: TRBV5-1
clone size: few
J gene: TRBJ2-1
D gene: .
CDR3 length: 13

CDR3 DNA: TGCGCCAGCAGCTGGACGACAGGGTCCCCCTACGAGCAGTACTTC
CDR3 protein: CASSWTTGSPYEQYF
V gene: TRBV5-1
clone size: few
J gene: TRBJ2-7
D gene: TRBD1
CDR3 length: 15

CDR3 DNA: TGTGCCAGCAGCCATTCACTGGGCTATGGCTACACCTTC
CDR3 protein: CASSHSLGYGYTF
V gene: TRBV14
clone size: many
J gene: TRBJ1-2
D gene: .
CDR3 length: 13

CDR3 DNA: TGCGCCAGCAGCCCCGGACTGATTCTCGAGACCCAGTACTTC
CDR3 protein: CASSPGLILETQYF
V gene: TRBV4-1
clone size: many
J gene: TRBJ2-5
D gene: .
CDR3 length: 14

CDR3 DNA: TGTGCCAGCAGCAAGGGAGGACAGTGGAGCTCCTACGAGCAGTACTTC
CDR3 protein: CASSKGGQWSSYEQYF
V gene: TRBV7-9
clone size: many
J gene: TRBJ2-7
D gene: .
CDR3 length: 16

CDR3 DNA: TGCGCCAGCAGCGAGACGCGGACCAGGGAGCTGTTTTTT
CDR3 protein: CASSETRTRELFF
V gene: TRBV5-1
clone size: .
J gene: TRBJ2-2
D gene: .
CDR3 length: 13

CDR3 DNA: TGTGCCAGCAGTCAAAATGAAGGGACTAGAAGCACAGATACGCAGTATTTT
CDR3 protein: CASSQNEGTRSTDTQYF
V gene: TRBV12-3/TRBV12-4
clone size: .
J gene: TRBJ2-3
D gene: TRBD2
CDR3 length: 17

CDR3 DNA: TGTGCCAGCATTCCCCCGGGCCTAGCTATCGGCGAGCAGTACTTC
CDR3 protein: CASIPPGLAIGEQYF
V gene: TRBV7-2
clone size: many
J gene: TRBJ2-7
D gene: .
CDR3 length: 15